Listed below are T cell receptor beta chains from one sample, sequenced in a study of response to subunit inactivated influenza vaccine. Via MiXCR, TCRdb re-called the RT-PCR reads, giving one row per CDR3 protein. The table shows about 540,000 distinct CDR3 sequences, with roughly 25% occurring only once. The same sample was also used in a study of T cells expressing NK-cell markers.

Sequenced material: CD4+ T cells sorted from PBMCs, taken roughly 13 days after vaccination. These receptors originate from a man between 50 and 59 years old who received an inactivated influenza vaccine. The CDR3 runs from the conserved cysteine through the conserved F or W. D genes are given only for firm matches. Clone sizes are given selectively: once, few, many, or a class where the clone is expanded.

v_call	j_call	clone_size	d_call	cdr3_nt	cdr3_aa
TRBV18	TRBJ2-7	-	TRBD1	TGTGCCAGCTCACCCGCCCGAGGACAGGGGATCTACGAGCAGTACTTC	CASSPARGQGIYEQYF
TRBV15	TRBJ2-1	-	TRBD2	TGTGCCACCAGCAGATCGAGGACTAGCGGACTCTCCTACAATGAGCAGTTCTTC	CATSRSRTSGLSYNEQFF
TRBV6-2/TRBV6-3	TRBJ2-1	-	TRBD1	TGTGCCAGCAGTTACTCGGGGACAGGGAATGAGCAGTTCTTC	CASSYSGTGNEQFF
TRBV29-1	TRBJ2-2	-	-	TGCAGCGTCGGTCGACATCTCACCGGGGAGCTGTTTTTT	CSVGRHLTGELFF
TRBV7-2	TRBJ2-7	-	TRBD1	TGTGCCAGCAGCTTTATGGACAGGGGCGACGAGCAGTACTTC	CASSFMDRGDEQYF
TRBV7-2	TRBJ2-6	-	-	TGTGCCAGCAGCCCTTGGACTATTTCCTCTGGGGCCAACGTCCTGACTTTC	CASSPWTISSGANVLTF
TRBV20-1	TRBJ2-7	-	TRBD2	TGCAGTGCTAGAGTGGCTAGCGGGGGATCCTACGAGCAGTACTTC	CSARVASGGSYEQYF
TRBV6-1	TRBJ1-5	-	-	TGTGCCAGCAGAGACCGACAGTTCAATCAGCCCCAGCATTTT	CASRDRQFNQPQHF
TRBV7-2	TRBJ2-3	few	TRBD2	TGTGCCAGCAGCTTATTCTCTAGCGGGATGGGTGATACGCAGTATTTT	CASSLFSSGMGDTQYF
TRBV29-1	TRBJ2-7	few	-	TGCAGCGTTGAAGATTTAAACAGGGGGGGCTACGAGCAGTACTTC	CSVEDLNRGGYEQYF
TRBV7-8	TRBJ2-5	-	-	TGTGCCAGCAGCTCCCCGGGAGTAGTTTTATGGCCTGGGACCCAGTACTTC	CASSSPGVVLWPGTQYF
TRBV29-1	TRBJ1-2	few	-	TGCAGCGCCGGGACGAATATAGGAGGCTACACCTTC	CSAGTNIGGYTF
TRBV2	TRBJ2-7	few	-	TGTGCCAGCAGTGAAGACAGGCTTTCCACCTACGAGCAGTACTTC	CASSEDRLSTYEQYF
TRBV24-1	TRBJ1-4	-	-	TGTGCCACCAGTGACACGGGACGCAGACTGTTTTTT	CATSDTGRRLFF
TRBV6-1	TRBJ1-4	-	TRBD1	TGTGCCAGCAGTGGCCAGGGGGGAAATGAAAAACTGTTTTTT	CASSGQGGNEKLFF
TRBV12-3/TRBV12-4	TRBJ2-6	many	-	TGTGCCAGCAGTTCACGTTCTGGGGCCAACGTCCTGACTTTC	CASSSRSGANVLTF
TRBV6-2/TRBV6-3	TRBJ2-7	-	-	TGTGCCAGCAGTTACCACCTAGGGAGCAACGAGCAGTACTTC	CASSYHLGSNEQYF
TRBV6-2/TRBV6-3	TRBJ2-7	few	-	TGTGCCAGCAGCCGACAGACTGACAGACCATCCTACGAGCAGTACTTC	CASSRQTDRPSYEQYF
TRBV12-3/TRBV12-4	TRBJ1-1	-	-	TGTGCCAGCGGACTGAACTACAAGAACACTGAAGCTTTCTTT	CASGLNYKNTEAFF
TRBV7-2	TRBJ2-6	few	-	TGTGCCAGCAGCTTACAGCTTATCTCTGGGGCCAACGTCCTGACTTTC	CASSLQLISGANVLTF
TRBV18	TRBJ2-3	few	TRBD2	TGTGCCAGCTCACCACAATCCCGACTAGCGGTCACAGATACGCAGTATTTT	CASSPQSRLAVTDTQYF
TRBV10-3	TRBJ2-5	-	TRBD2	TGTGCCATCAGTGATTCTAGCGGCCAAGAGACCCAGTACTTC	CAISDSSGQETQYF
TRBV28	TRBJ1-3	-	-	TGTGCCAGCAGTTCTCGTCTCACCATATATTTT	CASSSRLTIYF
TRBV11-2	TRBJ2-1	few	TRBD1	TGTGCCAGCAGTTTACTGGGACAGGGGGCGGTCGAGCAGTTCTTC	CASSLLGQGAVEQFF
TRBV5-4	TRBJ2-5	few	TRBD1	TGTGCCAGCAGCATTTTAACAGGGGCGGAAAAGACCCAGTACTTC	CASSILTGAEKTQYF
TRBV20-1	TRBJ2-1	-	TRBD2	TGCAGTGCGCGGACCGGGACTAGCGGGAGTGGAGAGCAGTTCTTC	CSARTGTSGSGEQFF
TRBV12-3/TRBV12-4	TRBJ1-4	few	-	TGTGCCAGCAGTCCGACAGGATCGGCTAATGAAAAACTGTTTTTT	CASSPTGSANEKLFF
TRBV18	TRBJ2-7	few	-	TGTGCCAGCTCACCCTGGGACGCGGGCGAGCAGTACTTC	CASSPWDAGEQYF
TRBV7-9	TRBJ2-6	few	-	TGTGCCAGCAGGGACCCATTGAGTGGGGCCAACGTCCTGACTTTC	CASRDPLSGANVLTF
TRBV20-1	TRBJ2-5	few	TRBD2	TGCAGTGGGCTAGCGGACCCACGGACCCAGTACTTC	CSGLADPRTQYF
TRBV4-1	TRBJ1-5	-	-	TGCGCCAGCAGCCAGACCGGCCTCCGGGATAATCAGCCCCAGCATTTT	CASSQTGLRDNQPQHF
TRBV5-5	TRBJ2-5	-	-	TGTGCCAGCAGCCGTCCGATGGGCGGGGAGACCCAGTACTTC	CASSRPMGGETQYF
TRBV4-2	TRBJ1-2	few	-	TGTGCCAGCAGCCAAGATAGCGGGAGGGTGGGGGTTTATGGCTACACCTTC	CASSQDSGRVGVYGYTF
TRBV12-3/TRBV12-4	TRBJ2-3	few	-	TGTGCCAGCAACAGAGTGTCGGATACGCAGTATTTT	CASNRVSDTQYF
TRBV29-1	TRBJ2-2	many	TRBD1	TGCAGCGTTCAGGGGGACCACACCGGGGAGCTGTTTTTT	CSVQGDHTGELFF
TRBV10-3	TRBJ2-3	few	-	TGTGCCATCAAAAGGGGATTCGACACAGATACGCAGTATTTT	CAIKRGFDTDTQYF
TRBV5-1	TRBJ2-7	few	TRBD1	TGCGCCAGCAGCTTGTCGACAGGGTCCTACGAGCAGTACTTC	CASSLSTGSYEQYF
TRBV3-1	TRBJ2-7	-	-	TGTGCCAGCAGCCAAGGGGGAGCCACCTACGAGCAGTACTTC	CASSQGGATYEQYF
TRBV11-2	TRBJ2-4	once	TRBD1	TGTGCCAGCAGCTCAACAGGACAGGGGGCGGGGGCCAAAAATATTCAGTACTTC	CASSSTGQGAGAKNIQYF
TRBV6-5	TRBJ2-2	-	-	TGTGCCAGCAGTTACGAACGGGGAAGGAGAGCCGGGGAGCTGTTTTTT	CASSYERGRRAGELFF
TRBV5-1	TRBJ1-2	-	TRBD1	TGCGCCAGCAGCACCGGGACAGCAAGCAACTATGGCTACACCTTC	CASSTGTASNYGYTF
TRBV20-1	TRBJ2-3	few	TRBD1	TGCAGTGCTAGAGATTTTGGGACAGGGTTAGATACGCAGTATTTT	CSARDFGTGLDTQYF
TRBV6-1	TRBJ2-5	few	TRBD1	TGTGCCAGCTCGACCCGGGACAGCCAAGAGACCCAGTACTTC	CASSTRDSQETQYF
TRBV5-4	TRBJ1-1	-	TRBD1	TGTGCCAGCAGCTGGAACAGGGGTACTGAAGCTTTCTTT	CASSWNRGTEAFF
TRBV24-1	TRBJ2-3	few	TRBD1	TGTGCCACCAGCGTGGGACAGTTTGGCACAGATACGCAGTATTTT	CATSVGQFGTDTQYF
TRBV5-1	TRBJ2-7	-	-	TGCGCCAGCAGCTTTGGGACGGTGACCTACGAGCAGTACTTC	CASSFGTVTYEQYF
TRBV10-3	TRBJ2-7	-	TRBD2	TGTGCCATCAGCGGGGTTGGGTCTAGCGGGAGCCATTTGTCGTACGAGCAGTACTTC	CAISGVGSSGSHLSYEQYF
TRBV25-1	TRBJ2-3	few	-	TGTGCCAGCAGTGCCGGCGGTCTACACAGAGATACGCAGTATTTT	CASSAGGLHRDTQYF
TRBV12-3/TRBV12-4	TRBJ1-6	-	TRBD1	TGTGCCAGCAGTTTAACCAGGAAACGGACAGGGGGCCAGTCACCCCTCCACTTT	CASSLTRKRTGGQSPLHF